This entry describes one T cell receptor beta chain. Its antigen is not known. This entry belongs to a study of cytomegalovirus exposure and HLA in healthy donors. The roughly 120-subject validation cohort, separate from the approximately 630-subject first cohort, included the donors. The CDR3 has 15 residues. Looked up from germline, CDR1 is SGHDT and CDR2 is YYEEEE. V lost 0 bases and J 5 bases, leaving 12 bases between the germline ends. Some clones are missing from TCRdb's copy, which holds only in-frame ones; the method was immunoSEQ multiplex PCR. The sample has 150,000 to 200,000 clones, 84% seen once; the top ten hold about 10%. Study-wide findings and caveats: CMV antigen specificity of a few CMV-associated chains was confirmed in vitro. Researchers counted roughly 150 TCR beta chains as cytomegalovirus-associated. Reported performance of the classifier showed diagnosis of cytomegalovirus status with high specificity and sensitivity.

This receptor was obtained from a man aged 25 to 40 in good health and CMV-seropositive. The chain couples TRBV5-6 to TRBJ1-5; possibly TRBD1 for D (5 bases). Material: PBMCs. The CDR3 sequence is CASSLVTEVDQPQHF. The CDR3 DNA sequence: TGTGCCAGCAGCTTGGTGACAGAAGTAGATCAGCCCCAGCATTTT.